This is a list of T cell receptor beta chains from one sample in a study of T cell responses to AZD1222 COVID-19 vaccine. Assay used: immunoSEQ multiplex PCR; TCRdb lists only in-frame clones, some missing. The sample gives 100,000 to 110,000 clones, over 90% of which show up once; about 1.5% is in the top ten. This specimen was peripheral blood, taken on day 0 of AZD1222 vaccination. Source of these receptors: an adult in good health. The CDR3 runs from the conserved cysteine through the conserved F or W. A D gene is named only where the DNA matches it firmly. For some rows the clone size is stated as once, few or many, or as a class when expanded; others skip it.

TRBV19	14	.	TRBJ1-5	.	CASSIEGANQPQHF	TGTGCCAGTAGTATAGAGGGGGCGAACCAGCCCCAGCATTTT
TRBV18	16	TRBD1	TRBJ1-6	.	CASSPSGQGSGSPLHF	TGTGCCAGCTCACCATCGGGACAGGGATCGGGTTCACCCCTCCACTTT
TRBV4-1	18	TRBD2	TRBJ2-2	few	CASSQGGLAGVGTGELFF	TGCGCCAGCAGCCAAGGAGGCTTGGCGGGAGTTGGCACCGGGGAGCTGTTTTTT
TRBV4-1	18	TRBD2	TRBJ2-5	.	CASSQGLAGRGREETQYF	TGCGCCAGCAGCCAAGGTCTAGCGGGGAGGGGCAGGGAAGAGACCCAGTACTTC
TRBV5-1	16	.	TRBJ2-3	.	CASSLAVRERTDTQYF	TGCGCCAGCAGCTTGGCCGTACGGGAGCGGACAGATACGCAGTATTTT
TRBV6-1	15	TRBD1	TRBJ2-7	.	CASSESGQGSDEQYF	TGTGCCAGCAGTGAATCGGGACAGGGGAGCGACGAGCAGTACTTC
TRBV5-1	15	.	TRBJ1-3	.	CASSLEGISGNTIYF	TGCGCCAGCAGCTTGGAGGGCATCTCTGGAAACACCATATATTTT
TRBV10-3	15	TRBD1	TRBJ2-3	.	CASGPAGGVTDTQYF	TGTGCCTCCGGGCCGGCAGGGGGCGTCACAGATACGCAGTATTTT
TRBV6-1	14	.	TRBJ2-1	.	CASSENMVSIGQFF	TGTGCCAGCAGTGAAAATATGGTTTCCATCGGGCAGTTCTTC
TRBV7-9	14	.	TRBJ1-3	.	CASSLSDSGNTIYF	TGTGCCAGCAGCTTATCAGACTCTGGAAACACCATATATTTT
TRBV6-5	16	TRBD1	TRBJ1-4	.	CASSLPQGGGSEKLFF	TGTGCCAGCAGTTTGCCGCAGGGGGGGGGTAGTGAAAAACTGTTTTTT
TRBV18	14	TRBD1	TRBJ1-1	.	CASSPQGADTEAFF	TGTGCCAGCTCACCACAGGGGGCGGACACTGAAGCTTTCTTT
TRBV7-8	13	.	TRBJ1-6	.	CASSLAGNSPLHF	TGTGCCAGCAGCTTAGCGGGGAATTCACCCCTCCACTTT
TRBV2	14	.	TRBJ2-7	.	CASSESTATYEQYF	TGTGCCAGCAGTGAATCTACGGCGACCTACGAGCAGTACTTC
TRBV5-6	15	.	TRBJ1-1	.	CASSLRIRRSTEAFF	TGTGCCAGCAGCTTGAGAATTAGGAGGAGCACTGAAGCTTTCTTT
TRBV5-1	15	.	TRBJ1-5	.	CASSLGDGSNQPQHF	TGCGCCAGCAGCTTGGGGGACGGGAGCAATCAGCCCCAGCATTTT
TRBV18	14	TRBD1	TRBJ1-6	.	CASSPQGDNSPLHF	TGTGCCAGCTCGCCCCAGGGGGATAATTCACCCCTCCACTTT
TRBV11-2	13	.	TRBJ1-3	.	CASSFAFGNTIYF	TGTGCCAGCAGCTTTGCTTTTGGAAACACCATATATTTT
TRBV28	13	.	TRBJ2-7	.	CASISPSSYEQYF	TGTGCCAGCATTTCACCGAGCTCCTACGAGCAGTACTTC
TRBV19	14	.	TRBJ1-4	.	CASSIFSDNEKLFF	TGTGCCAGTAGTATTTTTTCCGATAATGAAAAACTGTTTTTT
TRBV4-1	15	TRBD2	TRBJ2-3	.	CASSRLAGEGDTQYF	TGCGCCAGCAGCAGACTAGCGGGAGAGGGAGATACGCAGTATTTT
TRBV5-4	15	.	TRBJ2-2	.	CASSSGQGFTGELFF	TGTGCCAGCAGCTCGGGCCAGGGGTTCACCGGGGAGCTGTTTTTT